This T cell receptor (beta chain) was sequenced for a study of immune cell composition in non-small cell lung cancer. Study conclusions and caveats: Squamous lung tumours showed higher top 10 clone scores and clonality than adenocarcinomas. Squamous carcinomas (approximately 80%) more often had tumour-associated clones >0.5% than adenocarcinomas (roughly 35%). Tumour TCR-beta clonality was not significantly tied to smoking pack-years.

Germline assignment: CDR1 LGHNA and CDR2 YSLEER. With 0 bases removed from V and 7 bases from J, the gap between germline ends came to 15 bases. CDR3 size: 15 residues. This clone was seen a handful of times. Its target is unknown. Here immunoSEQ multiplex PCR was the method, and the copy in TCRdb shows in-frame clones only, minus some. The sample has roughly 15,000 clones; roughly 73% are singletons. This sequence was found in a human donor with non-small cell lung cancer. Sequencing input: lung tumor tissue. The chain employs TRBV4-3 and TRBJ1-2, with D tentatively TRBD1 (6 bases). The CDR3 region has the DNA TGCGCCAGCAGCCAAGAAATAGGGCAGGGGTTTGGCTACACCTTC. It encodes CASSQEIGQGFGYTF.